Only one count was recorded for the clone carrying this T cell receptor beta chain. Sequenced by immunoSEQ multiplex PCR; TCRdb stores in-frame clones only, minus some. The data show roughly 100,000 clones, roughly 80% seen once. This entry belongs to a study of blood T cell repertoires in COVID-19. This CDR3 is 13 amino acids long. The ends were cut back, 0 bases at V and 3 bases at J, with 8 bases in the middle. The germline gives CDR1 GTSNPN, CDR2 SVGIG (reference sequence). This receptor was identified in a man in his 70s with active or convalescent COVID-19. The sequencing sample was made of peripheral blood. The chain is built from TRBV30 and TRBJ1-1; D unclear. The chain's CDR3 is CAWSVLRDTEAFF. CDR3 DNA: TGTGCCTGGAGTGTACTAAGAGACACTGAAGCTTTCTTT.